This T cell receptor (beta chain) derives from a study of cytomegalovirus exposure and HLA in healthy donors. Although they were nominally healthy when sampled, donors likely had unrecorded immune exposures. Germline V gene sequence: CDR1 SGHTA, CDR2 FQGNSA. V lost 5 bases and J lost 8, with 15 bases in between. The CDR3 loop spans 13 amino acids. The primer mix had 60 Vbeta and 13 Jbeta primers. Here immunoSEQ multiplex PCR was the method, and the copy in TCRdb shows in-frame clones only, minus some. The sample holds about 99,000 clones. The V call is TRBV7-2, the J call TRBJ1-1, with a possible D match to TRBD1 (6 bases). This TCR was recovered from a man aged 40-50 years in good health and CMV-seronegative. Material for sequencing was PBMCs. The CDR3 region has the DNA TGTGCCAGCAGCCCGTACAGGGCTTCGGAAGCTTTCTTT. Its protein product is CASSPYRASEAFF.